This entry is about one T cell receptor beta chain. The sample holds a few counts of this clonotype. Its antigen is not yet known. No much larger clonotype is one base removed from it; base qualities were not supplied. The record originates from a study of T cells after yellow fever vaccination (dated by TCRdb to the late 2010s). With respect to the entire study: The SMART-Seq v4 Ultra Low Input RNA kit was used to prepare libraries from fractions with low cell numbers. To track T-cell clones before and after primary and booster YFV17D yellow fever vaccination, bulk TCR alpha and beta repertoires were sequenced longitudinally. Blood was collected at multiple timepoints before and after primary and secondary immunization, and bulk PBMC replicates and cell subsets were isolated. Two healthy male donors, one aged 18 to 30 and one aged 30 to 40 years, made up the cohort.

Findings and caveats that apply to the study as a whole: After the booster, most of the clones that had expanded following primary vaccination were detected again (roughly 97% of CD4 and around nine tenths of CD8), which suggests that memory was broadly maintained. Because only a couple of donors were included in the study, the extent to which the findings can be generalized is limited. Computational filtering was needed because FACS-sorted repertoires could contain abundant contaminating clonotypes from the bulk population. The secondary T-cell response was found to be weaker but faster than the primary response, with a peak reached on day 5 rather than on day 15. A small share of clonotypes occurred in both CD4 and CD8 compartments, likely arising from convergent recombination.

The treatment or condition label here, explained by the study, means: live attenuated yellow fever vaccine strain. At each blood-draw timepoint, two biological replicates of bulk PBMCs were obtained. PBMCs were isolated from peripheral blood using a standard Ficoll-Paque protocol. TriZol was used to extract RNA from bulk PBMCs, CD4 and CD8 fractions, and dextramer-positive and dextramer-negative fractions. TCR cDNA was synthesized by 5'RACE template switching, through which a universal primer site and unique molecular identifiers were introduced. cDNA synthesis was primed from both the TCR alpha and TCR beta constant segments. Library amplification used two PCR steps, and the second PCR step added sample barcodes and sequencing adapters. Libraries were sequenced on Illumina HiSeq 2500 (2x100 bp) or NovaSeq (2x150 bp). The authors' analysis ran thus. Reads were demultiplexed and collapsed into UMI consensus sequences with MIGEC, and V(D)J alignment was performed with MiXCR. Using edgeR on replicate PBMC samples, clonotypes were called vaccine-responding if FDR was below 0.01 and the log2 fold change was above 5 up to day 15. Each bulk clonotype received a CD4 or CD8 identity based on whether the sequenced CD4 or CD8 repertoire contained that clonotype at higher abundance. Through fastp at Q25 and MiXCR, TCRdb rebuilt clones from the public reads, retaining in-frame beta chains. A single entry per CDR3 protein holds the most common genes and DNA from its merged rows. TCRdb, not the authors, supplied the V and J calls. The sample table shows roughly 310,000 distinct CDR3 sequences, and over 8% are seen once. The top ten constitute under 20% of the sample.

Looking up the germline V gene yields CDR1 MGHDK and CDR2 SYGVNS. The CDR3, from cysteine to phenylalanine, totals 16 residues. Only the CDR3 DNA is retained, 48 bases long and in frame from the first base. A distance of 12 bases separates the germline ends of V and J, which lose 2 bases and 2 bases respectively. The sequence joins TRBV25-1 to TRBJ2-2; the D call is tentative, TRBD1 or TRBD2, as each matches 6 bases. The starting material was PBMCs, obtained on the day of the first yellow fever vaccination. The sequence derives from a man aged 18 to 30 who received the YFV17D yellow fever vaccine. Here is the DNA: TGTGCCAGCAGTGAAATGTCGGGGGCTAACACCGGGGAGCTGTTTTTT. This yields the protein CASSEMSGANTGELFF.